This T cell receptor beta chain appears in the sequencing data of a study of T cell repertoires in cytomegalovirus infection. TCRdb reprocessed the reads with MiXCR, giving one entry per CDR3 protein. The sample lists 300,000 to 400,000 distinct CDR3 sequences; roughly 25% were seen once. A note on this clonotype: What it recognizes is unknown.

CDR1 is DFQATT and CDR2 is SNEGSKA in the germline V gene (reference sequence). V gave up 3 bases and J gave up 2 bases; unmatched junction bases: 12. This CDR3 comprises 16 residues. The origin of this receptor is a human donor in good health (CMV status not recorded). Some clones in this sample may be carry-over from other donors' samples. The material was cultured PBMCs, obtained from culture after CMV antigen stimulation. The V call is TRBV20-1, the J call TRBJ2-7; 8 bases are shared with TRBD2. The CDR3 DNA reads as TGCAGTGCTAGGGGTAGCGGTAGCGGGGTGGCCTACGAGCAGTACTTC. This gives the protein CSARGSGSGVAYEQYF.